The 2 T cell receptor beta chains given below trace back to one sample, sequenced in a study of spatial heterogeneity in lung cancer (dated by TCRdb to between 2019 and 2020). The library was made by 5' RACE. TCRdb shows the sequencer as NextSeq 500. TCRdb cleaned the public reads at Q25 with fastp, built clones with MiXCR and kept in-frame beta chains. For every CDR3 protein sequence, its rows merge into one entry that carries the most common genes and DNA. Recorded for this sample are some 32,000 distinct CDR3 sequences; more than 9% of them occurred a single time. The ten largest clones take up 25% to 35% of the sample. The meaning of the sample's time point label: blood at routine non-recurrence follow-up after resection. Source: PBMCs, taken at follow-up. These receptors all stem from a female donor with early-stage non-small cell lung cancer.

This clonotype was detected only a few times. The J gene is TRBJ2-5, the V gene TRBV2; TRBD2 matches at 12 bases. The CDR3 sequence is 15 residues long. J gave up 4 bases and V 6 bases, and 6 bases lay outside the gene matches. Germline CDR1 SNHLY, CDR2 FYNNEI. CDR3: CASRGGLAGTETQYF. The CDR3 bases are TGTGCCAGCAGAGGAGGACTAGCGGGGACAGAGACCCAGTACTTC.

Worth noting for this clonotype: The junction departs from germline at one end; a sequencing error may be responsible. V and J are TRBV30 and TRBJ2-7; the match to TRBD1 covers 8 bases. Germline CDR1 GTSNPN, CDR2 SVGIG (reference sequence). CDR3 length equals 14 residues. CDR3 protein: CARSSGQGNSEQYF. CDR3 sequence (DNA): TGTGCCCGGAGTTCTGGACAGGGAAACTCTGAGCAGTACTTC.